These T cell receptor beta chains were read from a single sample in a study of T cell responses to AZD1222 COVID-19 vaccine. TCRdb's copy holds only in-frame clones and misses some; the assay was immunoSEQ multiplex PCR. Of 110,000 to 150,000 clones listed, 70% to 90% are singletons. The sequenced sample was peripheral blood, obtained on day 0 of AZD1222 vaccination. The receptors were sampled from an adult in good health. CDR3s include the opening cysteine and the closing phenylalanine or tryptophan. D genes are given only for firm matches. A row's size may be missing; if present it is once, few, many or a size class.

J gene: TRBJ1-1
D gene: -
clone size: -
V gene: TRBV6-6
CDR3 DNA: TGTGCCAGCAGTTACAGGCGCATGAACACTGAAGCTTTCTTT
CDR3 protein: CASSYRRMNTEAFF

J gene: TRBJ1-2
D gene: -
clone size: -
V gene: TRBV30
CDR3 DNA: TGTGCCTGGAGTCCCTCGACGCGCTGGTACTATGGCTACACCTTC
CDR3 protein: CAWSPSTRWYYGYTF

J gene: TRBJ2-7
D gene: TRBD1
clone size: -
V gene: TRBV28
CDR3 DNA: TGTGCCAGCAGTCCGCGGACAGGTCCCTCCGAGCAGTACTTC
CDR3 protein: CASSPRTGPSEQYF

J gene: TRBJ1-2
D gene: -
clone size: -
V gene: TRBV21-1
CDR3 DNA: TGTGCCAGCAGGGGGAGGTACTATGGCTACACCTTC
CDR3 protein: CASRGRYYGYTF

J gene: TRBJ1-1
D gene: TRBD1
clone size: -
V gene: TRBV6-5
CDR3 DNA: TGTGCCAGCACCGACAGGGAGAAAACTGAAGCTTTCTTT
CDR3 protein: CASTDREKTEAFF

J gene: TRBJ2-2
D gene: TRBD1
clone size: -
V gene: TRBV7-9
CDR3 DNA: TGTGCCAGCAGCCGAACTGGACAGGGCCCCACCGGGGAGCTGTTTTTT
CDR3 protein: CASSRTGQGPTGELFF

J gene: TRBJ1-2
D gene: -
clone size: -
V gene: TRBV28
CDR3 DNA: TGTGCCAGCAGGTTGACAGTTAACTATGGCTACACCTTC
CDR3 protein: CASRLTVNYGYTF

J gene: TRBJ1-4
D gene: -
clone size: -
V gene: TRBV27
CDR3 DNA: TGTGCCAGCAGTTTCAGGCAGGGGTATAATGAAAAACTGTTTTTT
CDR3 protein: CASSFRQGYNEKLFF

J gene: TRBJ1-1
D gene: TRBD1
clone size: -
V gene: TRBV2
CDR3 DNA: TGTGCCAGCAGTGAAGCACCAAGGAGTCCCGGGACAGGTACGAACACTGAAGCTTTCTTT
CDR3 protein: CASSEAPRSPGTGTNTEAFF

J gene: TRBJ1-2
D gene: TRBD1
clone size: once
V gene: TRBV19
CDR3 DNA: TGTGCCAGTAGCCTGGGAGGGGACAGGGGGCGCGTCATGCATGGCTACACCTTC
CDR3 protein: CASSLGGDRGRVMHGYTF

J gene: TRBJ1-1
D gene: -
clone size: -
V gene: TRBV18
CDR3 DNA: TGTGCCAGCTCACGAGACGGGAGGAACACTGAAGCTTTCTTT
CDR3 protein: CASSRDGRNTEAFF

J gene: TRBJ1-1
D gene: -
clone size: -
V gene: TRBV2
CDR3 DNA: TGTGCCAGCAGTGAATCTTGGGTGAACACTGAAGCTTTCTTT
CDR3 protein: CASSESWVNTEAFF

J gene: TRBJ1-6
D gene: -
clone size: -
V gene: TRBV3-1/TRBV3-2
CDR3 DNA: TGTGCCAGCAGCCTAAACAGCAATTCACCCCTCCACTTT
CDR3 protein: CASSLNSNSPLHF

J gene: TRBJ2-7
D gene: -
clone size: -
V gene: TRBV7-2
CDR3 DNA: TGTGCCAGCAGCTTCCTCTACGAGCAGTACTTC
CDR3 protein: CASSFLYEQYF

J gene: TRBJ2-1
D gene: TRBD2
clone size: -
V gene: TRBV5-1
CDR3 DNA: TGCGCCAGCAGCGCGACTAGCGGGAGGGCCGGGAATGAGCAGTTCTTC
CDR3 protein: CASSATSGRAGNEQFF

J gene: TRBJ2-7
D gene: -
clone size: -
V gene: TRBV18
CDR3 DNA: TGTGCCAGCTCAGCAACCGGGAGCCCCTACGAGCAGTACTTC
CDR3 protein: CASSATGSPYEQYF

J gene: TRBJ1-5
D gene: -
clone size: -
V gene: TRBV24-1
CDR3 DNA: TGTGCCACCCTCAAGGTCGCCGGGACACAAAATCAGCCCCAGCATTTT
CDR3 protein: CATLKVAGTQNQPQHF